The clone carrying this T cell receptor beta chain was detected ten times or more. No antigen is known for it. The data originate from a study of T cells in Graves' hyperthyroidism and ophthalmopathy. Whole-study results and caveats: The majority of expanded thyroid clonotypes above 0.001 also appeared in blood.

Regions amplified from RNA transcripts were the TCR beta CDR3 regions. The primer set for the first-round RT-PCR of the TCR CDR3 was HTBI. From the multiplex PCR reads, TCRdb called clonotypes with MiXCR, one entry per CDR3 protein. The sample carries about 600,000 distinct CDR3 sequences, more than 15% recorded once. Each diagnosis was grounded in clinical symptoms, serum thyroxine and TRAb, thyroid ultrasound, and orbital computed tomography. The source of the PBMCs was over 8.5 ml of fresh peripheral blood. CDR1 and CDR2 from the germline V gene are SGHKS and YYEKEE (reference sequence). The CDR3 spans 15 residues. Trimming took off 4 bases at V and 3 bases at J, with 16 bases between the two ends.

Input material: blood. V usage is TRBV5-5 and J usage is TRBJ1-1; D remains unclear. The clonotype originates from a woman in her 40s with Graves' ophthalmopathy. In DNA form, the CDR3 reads TGTGCCAGCAGCCCGGGGAGGATTAGGGACACTGAAGCTTTCTTT. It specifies CASSPGRIRDTEAFF.